These T cell receptor beta chains were read from a single sample in a study of breast tumors, draining lymph nodes, adjacent tissues. TCRdb reprocessed the multiplex PCR reads with MiXCR, giving one entry per CDR3 protein. Of about 89,000 distinct CDR3 sequences detected, over 25% appear once; the ten largest clones hold roughly 7.3%. Sequenced input: axillary lymph node tissue. The receptors stem from a female donor with breast cancer. Some clones in this sample may be carry-over from other donors' samples. Each CDR3 is given with its conserved first and last residue. The D gene is left open where the match is weak. Not all rows give a size; the values are once, few, many and, for expanded clones, a class.

CASSQNRGETEAFF,TGCGCCAGCAGCCAGAACAGGGGAGAAACTGAAGCTTTCTTT,TRBJ1-1,TRBD1,TRBV4-3,few
CASSSQGGTSGISYEQYF,TGTGCCAGCAGCTCGCAAGGAGGGACTAGCGGTATCTCCTACGAGCAGTACTTC,TRBJ2-7,TRBD2,TRBV5-5,many
CSVEDYSGAYGYTF,TGCAGCGTTGAAGATTACTCCGGCGCCTATGGCTACACCTTC,TRBJ1-2,-,TRBV29-1,few
CASSPRAGGFSPLHF,TGTGCCAGCAGCCCCCGGGCAGGGGGTTTTTCACCCCTCCACTTT,TRBJ1-6,TRBD1,TRBV7-2,many
CASSRQVNTEAFF,TGTGCCAGCTCCCGGCAGGTGAACACTGAAGCTTTCTTT,TRBJ1-1,-,TRBV18,few
CASSPWGAGVNTEAFF,TGTGCCAGCAGCCCGTGGGGGGCAGGTGTGAACACTGAAGCTTTCTTT,TRBJ1-1,-,TRBV5-5,few
CASSGQATYEQYF,TGTGCCAGCAGTGGACAGGCCACCTACGAGCAGTACTTC,TRBJ2-7,TRBD1,TRBV28,many
CASSPGQGQSPLHF,TGTGCCAGCTCACCAGGACAGGGGCAATCACCCCTCCACTTT,TRBJ1-6,TRBD1,TRBV18,many
CASSEYGGTSGREGEQFF,TGTGCCAGCAGTGAATATGGGGGGACTAGCGGGAGGGAGGGTGAGCAGTTCTTC,TRBJ2-1,TRBD2,TRBV25-1,many
CASSAQGKANYGYTF,TGTGCCAGCAGTGCGCAGGGGAAAGCTAACTATGGCTACACCTTC,TRBJ1-2,-,TRBV25-1,-
CASYLHHEQYF,TGTGCCAGCTACCTTCACCACGAGCAGTACTTC,TRBJ2-7,-,TRBV6-1,many
CASSLGQGPPLPDTQYF,TGCGCCAGCAGCTTGGGACAGGGTCCTCCCTTGCCGGATACGCAGTATTTT,TRBJ2-3,TRBD1,TRBV5-1,many
CASSPGQGGYTEAFF,TGTGCCAGCAGCCCCGGACAGGGGGGTTACACTGAAGCTTTCTTT,TRBJ1-1,TRBD1,TRBV7-2,few
CASSSGGTSGANVLTF,TGTGCCAGCAGCTCGGGGGGTACCTCTGGGGCCAACGTCCTGACTTTC,TRBJ2-6,TRBD2,TRBV11-3,many
CASSIWTGGHYSGNTTYF,TGTGCCAGTAGTATTTGGACGGGGGGTCACTACTCTGGAAACACCACATATTTT,TRBJ1-3,-,TRBV19,-
CASSLFGAYGYTF,TGTGCCAGCAGCTTGTTCGGGGCCTATGGCTACACCTTC,TRBJ1-2,-,TRBV5-4,-
CATSRGIGGYTF,TGTGCCACCAGTCGAGGGATCGGAGGCTACACCTTC,TRBJ1-2,-,TRBV24-1,-
CASRADPASYEQYF,TGTGCCAGCAGGGCAGATCCCGCTTCCTACGAGCAGTACTTC,TRBJ2-7,-,TRBV6-1,many
CASSDSGPSLSVEQYF,TGTGCCAGCAGTGACTCGGGGCCTAGCCTGTCGGTCGAGCAGTACTTC,TRBJ2-7,-,TRBV6-4,many
CSARDPRQGTDYGYTF,TGCAGTGCTAGAGATCCCCGACAGGGTACAGACTATGGCTACACCTTC,TRBJ1-2,TRBD1,TRBV20-1,-
CASRDWTTYEQYF,TGTGCCAGCAGGGACTGGACGACCTACGAGCAGTACTTC,TRBJ2-7,-,TRBV14,many
CASSLTQNSPLHF,TGTGCCAGCAGCTTAACCCAGAATTCACCCCTCCACTTT,TRBJ1-6,-,TRBV7-9,many
CASSRTGGGQPQHF,TGCGCCAGCAGCCGAACAGGGGGAGGTCAGCCCCAGCATTTT,TRBJ1-5,TRBD1,TRBV4-3,-
CASSYTGTGYYEQYF,TGTGCCAGCAGTTACACAGGGACAGGGTACTACGAGCAGTACTTC,TRBJ2-7,TRBD1,TRBV6-5,many
CASSEAWGGETQYF,TGTGCCAGCAGTGAAGCGTGGGGGGGAGAGACCCAGTACTTC,TRBJ2-5,TRBD2,TRBV6-1,many
CSARDDRNYGYTF,TGCAGTGCTAGAGACGACCGGAACTATGGCTACACCTTC,TRBJ1-2,-,TRBV20-1,many
CASSQPHSPLHF,TGTGCCAGCAGCCAACCTCATTCACCCCTCCACTTT,TRBJ1-6,-,TRBV12-3/TRBV12-4,-
CASSQDETGVQHF,TGTGCCAGCAGCCAGGATGAAACAGGGGTTCAGCATTTT,TRBJ1-5,TRBD1,TRBV4-3,many
CASSLAGQPYGYTF,TGTGCCAGCAGCTTAGCGGGACAGCCCTATGGCTACACCTTC,TRBJ1-2,TRBD1,TRBV7-2,many
CAISESLGPQETQYF,TGTGCCATCAGTGAGTCGTTGGGACCACAAGAGACCCAGTACTTC,TRBJ2-5,-,TRBV10-3,many
CSASGRVGYEQYF,TGCAGTGCTAGCGGGAGGGTAGGTTACGAGCAGTACTTC,TRBJ2-7,TRBD2,TRBV20-1,many
CASTIDRYGEQFF,TGTGCCAGCACTATTGACAGGTATGGTGAGCAGTTCTTC,TRBJ2-1,-,TRBV6-1,many
CASHYKGDTQYF,TGTGCCAGCCACTACAAGGGAGATACGCAGTATTTT,TRBJ2-3,-,TRBV7-2,many
CASSFSGVYEQYF,TGTGCCAGCAGCTTCTCAGGGGTATACGAGCAGTACTTC,TRBJ2-7,-,TRBV13,many
CATSSVCVSQETQYF,TGTGCCACCAGCTCTGTTTGTGTATCCCAAGAGACCCAGTACTTC,TRBJ2-5,-,TRBV7-8,-
CASSTGGSGIFGELFF,TGTGCCAGTAGTACAGGTGGAAGCGGGATTTTCGGGGAGCTGTTTTTT,TRBJ2-2,TRBD2,TRBV19,many
CASSQDQTGRYGYTF,TGTGCCAGCAGCCAAGATCAGACGGGGCGCTATGGCTACACCTTC,TRBJ1-2,-,TRBV4-2,many
CASSAAINYGYTF,TGTGCCTCCAGCGCAGCGATAAACTATGGCTACACCTTC,TRBJ1-2,-,TRBV30,many
CASSIDLWETLTSYEQYF,TGTGCCAGTAGTATAGATCTATGGGAGACACTTACGTCCTACGAGCAGTACTTC,TRBJ2-7,-,TRBV19,many
CASSPLFGETEAFF,TGCGCCAGCAGCCCGCTGTTCGGGGAAACTGAAGCTTTCTTT,TRBJ1-1,-,TRBV5-1,few
CASSRQTWTALIEKLFF,TGTGCCAGCAGCCGACAGACCTGGACAGCCCTAATTGAAAAACTGTTTTTT,TRBJ1-4,-,TRBV6-4,-
CATSDPGQTQETQYF,TGTGCCACCAGTGACCCGGGACAGACCCAAGAGACCCAGTACTTC,TRBJ2-5,TRBD1,TRBV24-1,few
CASNGQGLGQPQHF,TGTGCCAGCAACGGACAGGGGCTCGGTCAGCCCCAGCATTTT,TRBJ1-5,TRBD1,TRBV12-3/TRBV12-4,many
CASGAPGPGELFF,TGTGCCAGCGGCGCTCCGGGCCCCGGTGAGCTGTTTTTT,TRBJ2-2,-,TRBV9,-
CASTSSGTPGSEQYF,TGTGCCAGCACCTCCTCCGGGACGCCTGGGAGTGAGCAGTACTTC,TRBJ2-7,-,TRBV2,-
CASKGLPNEQFF,TGTGCCAGCAAAGGACTCCCCAATGAGCAGTTCTTC,TRBJ2-1,-,TRBV27,many
CASSPGGSRNEQFF,TGCGCCAGCAGCCCAGGAGGGTCCCGCAATGAGCAGTTCTTC,TRBJ2-1,-,TRBV5-1,-
CASSSFPVGEKLFF,TGTGCCAGCAGTTCCTTCCCAGTGGGTGAAAAACTGTTTTTT,TRBJ1-4,-,TRBV11-2,many
CASSRDRGLEAFF,TGTGCCAGCAGCCGGGACAGGGGACTTGAAGCTTTCTTT,TRBJ1-1,TRBD1,TRBV7-2,many
CASSESTSGSEAFF,TGCGCCAGCAGTGAGTCGACTAGTGGAAGTGAGGCGTTCTTC,TRBJ2-1,-,TRBV10-2,-
CSARRAGGRSSEQFF,TGCAGTGCTAGGCGAGCGGGGGGCAGGAGTAGTGAGCAGTTCTTC,TRBJ2-1,TRBD2,TRBV20-1,many
CSAAKVSGSLSTDTQYF,TGCAGTGCTGCCAAGGTGTCCGGGAGTCTGAGCACAGATACGCAGTATTTT,TRBJ2-3,-,TRBV20-1,many
CASSLGWGGRVYEQYF,TGCGCCAGCAGCCTCGGGTGGGGAGGGAGAGTCTACGAGCAGTACTTC,TRBJ2-7,TRBD2,TRBV5-1,many
CASTGSSRDYEQFF,TGTGCCAGCACTGGGAGTAGCCGGGACTATGAGCAGTTCTTC,TRBJ2-1,-,TRBV9,many
CASSLYSHNEQFF,TGTGCCAGCAGTTTGTACAGCCACAATGAGCAGTTCTTC,TRBJ2-1,-,TRBV2,many
CASSHPGPNYGYTF,TGCGCCAGCAGCCACCCGGGGCCGAACTATGGCTACACCTTC,TRBJ1-2,-,TRBV5-5,-
CASSLGRDYEQYF,TGTGCCAGCAGCTTAGGGCGGGACTACGAGCAGTACTTC,TRBJ2-7,-,TRBV7-6,many